These T cell receptor beta chains were read from a single sample in a study of CD8 T cells in Susac syndrome. A single record per CDR3 protein comes from TCRdb applying MiXCR to the immunoSEQ multiplex PCR reads. In the table there are about 83,000 distinct CDR3 sequences, 90% to 97% of which are singletons. The sequenced sample consisted of CD8+ T cells from PBMCs. Receptors originate from a human donor with Susac syndrome. CDR3s include the opening cysteine and the closing phenylalanine or tryptophan. The D gene is left open where the match is weak. Not every row has a clone size; where given, it reads once, few, many or a size class.

J gene: TRBJ2-3
V gene: TRBV7-9
clone size: -
D gene: -
CDR3 protein: CASSLGQASTDTQYF
CDR3 DNA: TGTGCCAGCAGCTTAGGACAAGCGAGCACAGATACGCAGTATTTT

J gene: TRBJ2-1
V gene: TRBV28
clone size: -
D gene: -
CDR3 protein: CAGKSTGIDSYNEQFF
CDR3 DNA: TGTGCCGGGAAGAGTACAGGGATCGACTCCTACAATGAGCAGTTCTTC

J gene: TRBJ1-2
V gene: TRBV12-3/TRBV12-4
clone size: -
D gene: -
CDR3 protein: CASRTSYGYTF
CDR3 DNA: TGTGCCAGCAGGACCAGCTATGGCTACACCTTC

J gene: TRBJ2-5
V gene: TRBV5-1
clone size: -
D gene: -
CDR3 protein: CASRGGKETQYF
CDR3 DNA: TGCGCCAGCAGGGGAGGAAAAGAGACCCAGTACTTC

J gene: TRBJ2-2
V gene: TRBV20-1
clone size: -
D gene: TRBD1
CDR3 protein: CSARQRTGRAGELFF
CDR3 DNA: TGCAGTGCTAGGCAACGGACAGGTCGGGCCGGGGAGCTGTTTTTT

J gene: TRBJ2-1
V gene: TRBV7-8
clone size: -
D gene: -
CDR3 protein: CASRERETSYNEQFF
CDR3 DNA: TGTGCCAGCAGGGAGCGTGAAACCTCCTACAATGAGCAGTTCTTC

J gene: TRBJ1-1
V gene: TRBV28
clone size: -
D gene: -
CDR3 protein: CASSLGAITEAFF
CDR3 DNA: TGTGCCAGCAGTTTGGGGGCCATCACTGAAGCTTTCTTT

J gene: TRBJ1-1
V gene: TRBV5-1
clone size: -
D gene: -
CDR3 protein: CASSILDGNTEAFF
CDR3 DNA: TGCGCCAGCAGCATTTTGGACGGGAACACTGAAGCTTTCTTT

J gene: TRBJ1-2
V gene: TRBV7-9
clone size: -
D gene: TRBD1
CDR3 protein: CASSQGQISYGYTF
CDR3 DNA: TGTGCCAGCAGCCAGGGACAGATATCCTATGGCTACACCTTC

J gene: TRBJ1-1
V gene: TRBV7-6
clone size: -
D gene: TRBD1
CDR3 protein: CASSLAGQEANTEAFF
CDR3 DNA: TGTGCCAGCAGCTTAGCGGGACAGGAAGCGAACACTGAAGCTTTCTTT

J gene: TRBJ1-1
V gene: TRBV27
clone size: -
D gene: -
CDR3 protein: CASSLLPTSNTEAFF
CDR3 DNA: TGTGCCAGCAGTTTATTACCAACCTCCAACACTGAAGCTTTCTTT

J gene: TRBJ2-3
V gene: TRBV27
clone size: once
D gene: -
CDR3 protein: CASSLSRGGPDTQYF
CDR3 DNA: TGTGCCAGCAGTTTATCACGTGGGGGGCCAGATACGCAGTATTTT

J gene: TRBJ2-2
V gene: TRBV29-1
clone size: once
D gene: -
CDR3 protein: CSAEEGSTGELFF
CDR3 DNA: TGCAGCGCCGAGGAGGGGTCCACCGGGGAGCTGTTTTTT

J gene: TRBJ2-6
V gene: TRBV19
clone size: -
D gene: -
CDR3 protein: CASSIGGTASGANVLTF
CDR3 DNA: TGTGCCAGTAGTATCGGAGGGACAGCCTCTGGGGCCAACGTCCTGACTTTC

J gene: TRBJ2-1
V gene: TRBV7-9
clone size: once
D gene: -
CDR3 protein: CASSLVGLSSYNEQFF
CDR3 DNA: TGTGCCAGCAGCTTAGTAGGACTAAGCTCCTACAATGAGCAGTTCTTC

J gene: TRBJ1-5
V gene: TRBV30
clone size: -
D gene: -
CDR3 protein: CAWSPPRVVGEGNQPQHF
CDR3 DNA: TGTGCCTGGAGTCCTCCCCGCGTGGTCGGGGAGGGCAATCAGCCCCAGCATTTT

J gene: TRBJ2-5
V gene: TRBV6-5
clone size: -
D gene: TRBD2
CDR3 protein: CASSYIAGGETQYF
CDR3 DNA: TGTGCCAGCAGTTACATTGCGGGGGGGGAGACCCAGTACTTC

J gene: TRBJ2-4
V gene: TRBV5-1
clone size: -
D gene: -
CDR3 protein: CASSGGPGADQNIQYF
CDR3 DNA: TGCGCCAGCAGCGGGGGGCCCGGGGCGGACCAAAACATTCAGTACTTC

J gene: TRBJ2-3
V gene: TRBV28
clone size: -
D gene: -
CDR3 protein: CASSLSVTDTQYF
CDR3 DNA: TGTGCCAGCAGTTTATCGGTCACAGATACGCAGTATTTT

J gene: TRBJ1-2
V gene: TRBV9
clone size: -
D gene: -
CDR3 protein: CASSVAGIDGYTF
CDR3 DNA: TGTGCCAGCAGCGTAGCCGGGATTGATGGCTACACCTTC

J gene: TRBJ1-1
V gene: TRBV9
clone size: -
D gene: -
CDR3 protein: CASSKGGGMNTEAFF
CDR3 DNA: TGTGCCAGCTCAAAAGGCGGCGGGATGAACACTGAAGCTTTCTTT

J gene: TRBJ1-1
V gene: TRBV28
clone size: -
D gene: TRBD1
CDR3 protein: CASRDTGGATEAFF
CDR3 DNA: TGTGCCAGCAGAGATACAGGGGGCGCAACTGAAGCTTTCTTT

J gene: TRBJ1-3
V gene: TRBV29-1
clone size: -
D gene: -
CDR3 protein: CSVRAPDTIYF
CDR3 DNA: TGCAGCGTAAGGGCTCCCGACACCATATATTTT

J gene: TRBJ2-7
V gene: TRBV30
clone size: -
D gene: TRBD2
CDR3 protein: CAWSPSGRVYEQYF
CDR3 DNA: TGTGCCTGGAGCCCTAGCGGGAGGGTCTACGAGCAGTACTTC

J gene: TRBJ1-1
V gene: TRBV19
clone size: once
D gene: -
CDR3 protein: CASIRANTEAFF
CDR3 DNA: TGTGCCAGTATCAGGGCGAACACTGAAGCTTTCTTT

J gene: TRBJ1-2
V gene: TRBV4-1
clone size: -
D gene: TRBD1
CDR3 protein: CASSPVSRDRINGYTF
CDR3 DNA: TGCGCCAGCAGCCCAGTGTCCCGGGACAGGATTAATGGCTACACCTTC

J gene: TRBJ1-2
V gene: TRBV2
clone size: -
D gene: TRBD1
CDR3 protein: CASSEGQGQVYGYTF
CDR3 DNA: TGTGCCAGCAGTGAAGGACAGGGGCAGGTCTATGGCTACACCTTC

J gene: TRBJ1-5
V gene: TRBV23-1
clone size: -
D gene: -
CDR3 protein: CASNLGALMRPQHF
CDR3 DNA: TGCGCCAGCAACTTAGGCGCCTTAATGCGGCCCCAGCATTTT

J gene: TRBJ1-2
V gene: TRBV13
clone size: -
D gene: -
CDR3 protein: CASTQVDNYGYTF
CDR3 DNA: TGTGCCAGCACCCAAGTGGACAACTATGGCTACACCTTC

J gene: TRBJ2-1
V gene: TRBV4-3
clone size: -
D gene: TRBD2
CDR3 protein: CASSQDKSGSPDEQFF
CDR3 DNA: TGCGCCAGCAGCCAAGATAAAAGCGGGAGTCCCGATGAGCAGTTCTTC

J gene: TRBJ2-1
V gene: TRBV5-1
clone size: -
D gene: TRBD2
CDR3 protein: CASSLTSGWGNEQFF
CDR3 DNA: TGCGCCAGCAGCCTGACTAGCGGGTGGGGGAATGAGCAGTTCTTC

J gene: TRBJ1-5
V gene: TRBV6-2/TRBV6-3
clone size: -
D gene: -
CDR3 protein: CASSYWAGDQPQHF
CDR3 DNA: TGTGCCAGCAGTTACTGGGCAGGGGATCAGCCCCAGCATTTT

J gene: TRBJ2-1
V gene: TRBV5-1
clone size: -
D gene: TRBD2
CDR3 protein: CASSSTSGPFNEQFF
CDR3 DNA: TGCGCCAGCAGCTCTACTAGCGGTCCCTTCAATGAGCAGTTCTTC

J gene: TRBJ1-5
V gene: TRBV4-2
clone size: -
D gene: -
CDR3 protein: CASSQEGGTHQPQHF
CDR3 DNA: TGTGCCAGCAGCCAAGAGGGAGGGACCCATCAGCCCCAGCATTTT

J gene: TRBJ2-1
V gene: TRBV20-1
clone size: -
D gene: TRBD2
CDR3 protein: CSASSYAGLAGAATYNEQFF
CDR3 DNA: TGCAGTGCTAGTAGTTATGCGGGACTAGCGGGGGCAGCGACCTACAATGAGCAGTTCTTC

J gene: TRBJ2-7
V gene: TRBV5-1
clone size: -
D gene: TRBD2
CDR3 protein: CASSSPSGFYEQYF
CDR3 DNA: TGCGCCAGCAGCTCTCCTAGCGGGTTTTACGAGCAGTACTTC

J gene: TRBJ2-3
V gene: TRBV19
clone size: -
D gene: -
CDR3 protein: CATKGSDTQYF
CDR3 DNA: TGTGCCACTAAAGGTTCAGATACGCAGTATTTT

J gene: TRBJ1-1
V gene: TRBV29-1
clone size: -
D gene: TRBD1
CDR3 protein: CSVGQGGPEAFF
CDR3 DNA: TGCAGCGTTGGACAGGGAGGCCCTGAAGCTTTCTTT

J gene: TRBJ2-2
V gene: TRBV29-1
clone size: -
D gene: -
CDR3 protein: CSADRSNTGELFF
CDR3 DNA: TGCAGCGCGGACCGGTCGAACACCGGGGAGCTGTTTTTT

J gene: TRBJ2-5
V gene: TRBV27
clone size: -
D gene: -
CDR3 protein: CASSPTLGETQYF
CDR3 DNA: TGTGCCAGCAGTCCGACCTTAGGGGAGACCCAGTACTTC

J gene: TRBJ1-1
V gene: TRBV29-1
clone size: -
D gene: -
CDR3 protein: CSVEGGAVNTEAFF
CDR3 DNA: TGCAGCGTGGAAGGAGGGGCCGTGAACACTGAAGCTTTCTTT

J gene: TRBJ2-5
V gene: TRBV20-1
clone size: -
D gene: TRBD2
CDR3 protein: CSARDSGASGRSQSQETQYF
CDR3 DNA: TGCAGTGCTAGAGATTCCGGGGCTAGCGGGAGGAGTCAAAGCCAAGAGACCCAGTACTTC

J gene: TRBJ1-4
V gene: TRBV12-3/TRBV12-4
clone size: -
D gene: -
CDR3 protein: CASGPGPNEKLFF
CDR3 DNA: TGTGCCAGCGGTCCGGGACCTAATGAAAAACTGTTTTTT

J gene: TRBJ2-1
V gene: TRBV24-1
clone size: -
D gene: TRBD2
CDR3 protein: CATSKLGLAGHAWFF
CDR3 DNA: TGTGCCACCAGCAAATTGGGACTAGCGGGACATGCCTGGTTCTTC

J gene: TRBJ1-2
V gene: TRBV5-6
clone size: -
D gene: TRBD1
CDR3 protein: CASSWDRGYGYTF
CDR3 DNA: TGTGCCAGCAGCTGGGACAGGGGCTATGGCTACACCTTC

J gene: TRBJ2-4
V gene: TRBV5-1
clone size: -
D gene: -
CDR3 protein: CASSLGIYIQYF
CDR3 DNA: TGCGCCAGCAGCTTGGGCATTTACATTCAGTACTTC

J gene: TRBJ2-3
V gene: TRBV20-1
clone size: once
D gene: TRBD2
CDR3 protein: CSARVQREGTDTQYF
CDR3 DNA: TGCAGTGCTAGAGTTCAGCGGGAGGGCACAGATACGCAGTATTTT

J gene: TRBJ2-5
V gene: TRBV4-1
clone size: -
D gene: -
CDR3 protein: CASSQDNVGGQETQYF
CDR3 DNA: TGCGCCAGCAGCCAAGATAACGTGGGGGGACAAGAGACCCAGTACTTC

J gene: TRBJ1-2
V gene: TRBV29-1
clone size: -
D gene: -
CDR3 protein: CSVVPRGRDGYTF
CDR3 DNA: TGCAGCGTTGTTCCCCGCGGGAGAGATGGCTACACCTTC

J gene: TRBJ2-5
V gene: TRBV5-4
clone size: -
D gene: -
CDR3 protein: CASSPQNQETQYF
CDR3 DNA: TGTGCCAGCAGCCCCCAGAACCAAGAGACCCAGTACTTC

J gene: TRBJ2-3
V gene: TRBV14
clone size: -
D gene: -
CDR3 protein: CASSLRRGSDTQYF
CDR3 DNA: TGTGCCAGCAGCCTTCGTCGCGGCTCAGATACGCAGTATTTT

J gene: TRBJ2-7
V gene: TRBV20-1
clone size: -
D gene: -
CDR3 protein: CSARTRVGYEQYF
CDR3 DNA: TGCAGTGCTAGAACCAGGGTGGGCTACGAGCAGTACTTC

J gene: TRBJ1-3
V gene: TRBV11-1
clone size: -
D gene: -
CDR3 protein: CASSFPHLPGPESSGNTIYF
CDR3 DNA: TGTGCCAGCAGCTTTCCCCACCTTCCCGGACCGGAGTCCTCTGGAAACACCATATATTTT

J gene: TRBJ2-7
V gene: TRBV7-9
clone size: -
D gene: -
CDR3 protein: CASSFWDSYEQYF
CDR3 DNA: TGTGCCAGCAGCTTCTGGGATTCCTACGAGCAGTACTTC

J gene: TRBJ1-1
V gene: TRBV20-1
clone size: -
D gene: -
CDR3 protein: CSAPTQGYRSDTEAFF
CDR3 DNA: TGCAGTGCCCCGACTCAGGGTTATAGGTCGGACACTGAAGCTTTCTTT

J gene: TRBJ1-1
V gene: TRBV15
clone size: once
D gene: -
CDR3 protein: CATSEPYTEAFF
CDR3 DNA: TGTGCCACCAGCGAACCGTACACTGAAGCTTTCTTT

J gene: TRBJ1-4
V gene: TRBV6-5
clone size: -
D gene: TRBD1
CDR3 protein: CASRTGQDEKLFF
CDR3 DNA: TGTGCCAGCCGCACCGGACAGGATGAAAAACTGTTTTTT